Included here is one TCR beta chain sequence, with context. Its antigen is currently unknown. The CDR3 covers 16 residues. V lost 1 base and J lost 1, with 8 bases in between. The germline gives CDR1 LGHDT, CDR2 YNNKEL (reference sequence). This record belongs to a study of blood T cells in healthy people across ages. Overall study results and limits: Age advanced and TCR beta diversity per million T cells fell, roughly linearly.

Together with a sample-barcoded 5' primer, a J-beta primer mix was included in a second PCR lasting roughly 6 to 12 cycles. TCRdb used MiXCR to reprocess the 5' RACE reads, holding one entry per CDR3 protein. The sample records about 1.4 million distinct CDR3 sequences, approximately 59% being singletons. The clonotype comes from a young man in good health. V usage is TRBV3-1 and J usage is TRBJ2-6; D is undetermined. The specimen sequenced was blood. The CDR3 bases are TGTGCCAGCAGCCAAGGGCCACTTTCTGGGGCCAACGTCCTGACTTTC. Its protein is CASSQGPLSGANVLTF.